This entry lists 13 T cell receptor beta chains sequenced from one sample in a study of Ad26.COV2.S vaccination and SARS-CoV-2 variants (dated by TCRdb to the early 2020s). Interpreted using the paper, the time point label stands for: individuals recovered from natural SARS-CoV-2 infection. Libraries were made using the immunoSEQ multiplex PCR assay. What TCRdb holds here is the immuneACCESS table cut down to in-frame rearrangements. Part of the clones is not present; checked against another copy, under half of the missing clones reflect an unresolved V gene, and the others are unexplained. Counted in this sample were more than 85,000 clones; around three quarters of them appeared once. The leading ten clones occupy around a sixth of the sample. Sequences were derived from peripheral blood, sampled after recovery from COVID-19. Receptors were obtained from a human donor who had recovered from COVID-19.

The chain links TRBV5-4 to TRBJ2-7; the match to TRBD1 covers 12 bases. This CDR3 comprises 15 residues. The germline V gene has CDR1 SGHNT and CDR2 YYREEE (reference sequence). Trimming took 2 bases from V and 6 from J; bases not matched to a gene: 6. The CDR3, as DNA: TGTGCCAGCAGCTTCGGGACAGGGGGCTTCGGCGAGCAGTACTTC. Translation: CASSFGTGGFGEQYF. Supplemented by reference TRBV5-4 and TRBJ2-7, the full variable domain reads ETGVTQSPTHLIKTRGQQVTLRCSSQSGHNTVSWYQQALGQGPQFIFQYYREEENGRGNFPPRFSGLQFPNYSSELNVNALELDDSALYLCASSFGTGGFGEQYFGPGTRLTVT.

The chain uses TRBV19 and TRBJ1-1; D unclear. CDR3 length equals 12 residues. The V end was cut by 6 bases, the J end by 1 base, with 6 bases between. From germline, CDR1 is LNHDA and CDR2 SQIVND (reference sequence). The CDR3 nucleotides read TGTGCCAGTAGGGCAGGGAACACTGAAGCTTTCTTT. Translated: CASRAGNTEAFF.

This sequence joins TRBV2 and TRBJ1-1; no firm D call. Germline-derived CDR1 and CDR2 are SNHLY and FYNNEI. V was shortened by 4 bases and J by 2 bases, with 8 bases between the two germline ends. The CDR3 has 13 amino acids. The CDR3 DNA sequence: TGTGCCAGCAGTGTCACGGGAAACACTGAAGCTTTCTTT. Translation gives CASSVTGNTEAFF.

V and J are TRBV5-1 and TRBJ2-5, with D possibly being TRBD1 (5 bases). The V gene's germline CDR1 is SGHRS and CDR2 YFSETQ. The ends were cut back, 1 base at V and 1 base at J, with 8 bases in the middle. The length of the CDR3 is 14 residues. The CDR3 nucleotides are TGCGCCAGCAGCTTGCAGGGTATCCAAGAGACCCAGTACTTC. This encodes CASSLQGIQETQYF.

This rearrangement joins TRBV27 to TRBJ1-2; 8 bases fit TRBD1. CDR1 is MNHEY and CDR2 is SMNVEV in the germline V gene (reference sequence). This CDR3 has 16 residues. The V and J ends lost 6 bases and 3 bases, in that order; junction bases with no gene match: 12. The CDR3 loop reads CASRRTGLVSYYGYTF. The DNA for the CDR3 is TGTGCCAGCAGACGGACAGGGTTAGTGTCTTACTATGGCTACACCTTC.

The chain recombines TRBV23-1 with TRBJ2-7, with D perhaps matching TRBD2 (6 bases). TRBV23-1 is given ORF status, its function remaining uncertain. The CDR3 is 13 amino acids. V lost 2 bases, J lost 6 bases, and 11 bases lay in between. CDR3 sequence (DNA): TGCGCCAGCAGTCAAGACTCCGGGAGCGAGCAGTACTTC. It is translated as CASSQDSGSEQYF.

The chain carries TRBV18 and TRBJ2-7; 12 bases fit TRBD1. This CDR3 contains 17 residues. Trimming cost V 3 bases and J 7 bases; bases outside gene matches: 13. CDR1 and CDR2 (germline): KGHSH, LQKENI. The CDR3 spells CASSPTPPGQGAGEQYF. Written as DNA, the CDR3 is TGTGCCAGCTCACCGACCCCGCCGGGACAGGGGGCCGGTGAGCAGTACTTC.

This chain connects TRBV5-5 to TRBJ1-2, with D unresolved. The length of the CDR3 is 15 residues. Between the trimmed V and J ends, which lost 0 bases and 2 bases, there was a span of 11 bases. CDR1 is SGHKS, CDR2 YYEKEE, per germline (reference sequence). CDR3 sequence reads: CASSLEGRSNYGYTF. The CDR3 DNA reads as TGTGCCAGCAGCTTGGAGGGCAGAAGCAACTATGGCTACACCTTC.

Only a few counts were recorded for this clone. This chain joins TRBV5-4 and TRBJ1-1; D remains unclear. The germline V gene encodes CDR1 SGHNT and CDR2 YYREEE (reference sequence). Between the trimmed V and J ends, which lost 3 bases and 4 bases, there was a span of 16 bases. This CDR3 comprises 15 residues. The CDR3 DNA reads as TGTGCCAGCAGCTATGGTCGGGAGGTAATCACTGAAGCTTTCTTT. Protein product: CASSYGREVITEAFF.

CDR3 in DNA: TGTGCCAGCAGCCACCGACTTGACACCGGGGAGCTGTTTTTT. The encoded protein is CASSHRLDTGELFF. The genes are TRBV4-2 and TRBJ2-2; D is unclear. The CDR3 has 14 residues. Germline CDR1 reads LGHNA; CDR2 reads YNFKEQ. Trimming left V 3 bases short and J 3 bases short, with 8 bases between.

V is TRBV27 and J is TRBJ1-2; possibly TRBD1 for D (5 bases). CDR1 and CDR2 (germline): MNHEY, SMNVEV (reference sequence). The CDR3 runs 14 residues. V lost 6 bases and J 2 bases, leaving 13 bases between the germline ends. The CDR3 here is CASRSGGGNYGYTF. CDR3 DNA: TGTGCCAGCAGGAGTGGGGGGGGGAACTATGGCTACACCTTC.

This clone was counted once. The V gene is TRBV11-2, the J gene TRBJ2-7; TRBD1 matches 7 bases. Looked up from germline, CDR1 is SGHAT and CDR2 is FQNNGV. The CDR3 is 14 residues long. V gave up 1 base and J gave up 6 bases; unmatched junction bases: 6. The CDR3 loop reads CASSLADRDAEQYF. Here the CDR3 DNA reads TGTGCCAGCAGCTTAGCCGACAGGGACGCCGAGCAGTACTTC. The full variable domain, its missing parts supplied by reference TRBV11-2 and TRBJ2-7, is EAGVAQSPRYKIIEKRQSVAFWCNPISGHATLYWYQQILGQGPKLLIQFQNNGVVDDSQLPKDRFSAERLKGVDSTLKIQPAKLEDSAVYLCASSLADRDAEQYFGPGTRLTVT.

The rearrangement joins TRBV7-9 to TRBJ2-5; no definite D call. With 2 bases removed from V and 2 bases from J, the gap between germline ends came to 9 bases. Per germline, CDR1 SEHNR and CDR2 FQNEAQ (reference sequence). This CDR3 is 14 amino acids long. CDR3: CASSLMSGQETQYF. The CDR3 nucleotides are TGTGCCAGCAGCTTAATGTCAGGACAAGAGACCCAGTACTTC. The full variable domain, completed using reference TRBV7-9 and TRBJ2-5, is DTGVSQNPRHKITKRGQNVTFRCDPISEHNRLYWYRQTLGQGPEFLTYFQNEAQLEKSRLLSDRFSAERPKGSFSTLEIQRTEQGDSAMYLCASSLMSGQETQYFGPGTRLLVL.